This T cell receptor (beta chain) emerged from a study of T cells in Graves' hyperthyroidism and ophthalmopathy. This clonotype appeared many times. Amplified TCR beta CDR3 regions came from RNA transcripts. The HTBI primer set drove a first-round RT-PCR of the TCR CDR3. TCRdb itself ran the multiplex PCR reads through MiXCR, one entry per CDR3 protein. Of more than 300,000 distinct CDR3 sequences in the sample, approximately 13% are singletons; the top ten hold around 9.2%. V gave up 8 bases and J gave up 11 bases, with 21 bases separating them. The CDR3 sequence is 13 residues long. Germline values: CDR1 MNHEY, CDR2 SMNVEV (reference sequence).

J is TRBJ1-1 and V is TRBV27, with D unresolved. The sequenced sample was blood. This TCR was sampled from a woman between 18 and 29 years old with Graves' hyperthyroidism. The CDR3 spells CASGPGPFDEAFF. CDR3 nucleotide sequence: TGTGCCAGCGGCCCGGGCCCGTTTGACGAGGCTTTCTTT.